Shown below are 2 T cell receptor beta chains from a single sample sequenced in a study of blood T cells in healthy people across ages. Sample-barcoded 5' priming and a J-beta primer mix drove a second PCR of about 6 to 12 cycles. One entry per CDR3 protein, called by TCRdb with MiXCR from the 5' RACE reads. The sample includes around 900,000 distinct CDR3 sequences, around 28% of them seen just once. Sequencing was done on a sample of blood. The receptors were sampled from a woman of 80 years or more in good health.

This clonotype was seen at least ten times. The chain combines TRBV6-2 or TRBV6-3 with TRBJ2-5, with 8 bases identical to TRBD1. This CDR3 has 15 amino acids. The trim removed 5 bases at V and 4 bases at J, leaving 9 bases unmatched. Per the germline V gene, CDR1 is MNHEY and CDR2 is SVGEGT. CDR3 bases: TGTGCCAGCAGTGAGGGACAGGTTGGAGGAGAGACCCAGTACTTC. It yields the protein CASSEGQVGGETQYF.

This clonotype was recorded many times. The rearrangement uses TRBV4-2 and TRBJ1-6; a possible D gene is TRBD1 (5 bases). The ends were cut back, 0 bases at V and 7 bases at J, with 16 bases in the middle. The CDR3 extends over 17 amino acids. The germline CDR1 and CDR2 sequences are LGHNA and YNFKEQ. For the CDR3, the DNA is TGTGCCAGCAGCCAAGATCTCAGGCAGGGAGGAAATTCACCCCTCCACTTT. Its protein product is CASSQDLRQGGNSPLHF.